The TCR beta chain under discussion was sequenced for a study of neurological immune-mediated disorders. Time point described: longitudinal time-point 1 (baseline). 5'RACE with 10-nucleotide random UMIs produced the cDNA. One entry per CDR3 protein, called by TCRdb with MiXCR from the 5' RACE reads. The sample consists of tens of thousands of distinct CDR3 sequences, 10% of them appearing once. The study's findings and limits: HTLV-1-associated myelopathy showed the most TCR clonal expansion; multiple sclerosis the least, below healthy controls. None of the CDR3 amino acid sequences of expanded clones were shared across subjects, and this suggested private repertoires in all groups.

Trimming took 5 bases from V and 1 from J, leaving 8 bases between them. CDR1 is SQVTM and CDR2 is ANQGSEA in the germline V gene. CDR3 length equals 12 residues. This clonotype has a count of ten or more. The antigen is unknown. This sequence joins TRBV29-1 and TRBJ1-1; D is undetermined. The sequenced sample was PBMCs. The source is a man aged 25 to 40 in good health. The CDR3 region has the DNA TGCAGCGTTCGGGATTCGAACACTGAAGCTTTCTTT. Protein: CSVRDSNTEAFF.